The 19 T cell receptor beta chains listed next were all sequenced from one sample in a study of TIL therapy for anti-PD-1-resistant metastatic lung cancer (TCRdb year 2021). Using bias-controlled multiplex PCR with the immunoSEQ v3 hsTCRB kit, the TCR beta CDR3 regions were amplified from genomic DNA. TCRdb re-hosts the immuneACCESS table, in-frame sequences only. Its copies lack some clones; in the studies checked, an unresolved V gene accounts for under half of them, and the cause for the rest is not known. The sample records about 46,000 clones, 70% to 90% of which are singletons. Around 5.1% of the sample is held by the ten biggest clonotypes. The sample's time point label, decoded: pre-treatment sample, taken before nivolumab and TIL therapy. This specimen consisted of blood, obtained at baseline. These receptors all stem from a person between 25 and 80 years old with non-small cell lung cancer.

This CDR3 reads CSVIEGPDTQYF. DNA for the CDR3: TGCAGCGTTATTGAGGGACCAGATACGCAGTATTTT. The rearrangement joins TRBV29-1 to TRBJ2-3; D may be TRBD1 or TRBD2 (5 bases each). Looked up from germline, CDR1 is SQVTM and CDR2 is ANQGSEA. Trimming took off 5 bases at V and 4 bases at J, with 10 bases between the two ends. CDR3 length: 12 residues.

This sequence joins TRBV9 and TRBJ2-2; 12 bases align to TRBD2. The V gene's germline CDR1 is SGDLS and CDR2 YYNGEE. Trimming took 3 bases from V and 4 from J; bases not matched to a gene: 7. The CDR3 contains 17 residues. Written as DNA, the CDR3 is TGTGCCAGCAGCGGACTAGCGGGAGTTTTTGGCACCGGGGAGCTGTTTTTT. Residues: CASSGLAGVFGTGELFF.

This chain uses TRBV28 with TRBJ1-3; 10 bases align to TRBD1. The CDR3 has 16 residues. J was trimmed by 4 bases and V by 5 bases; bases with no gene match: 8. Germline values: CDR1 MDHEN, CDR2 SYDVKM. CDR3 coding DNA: TGTGCCAGCAGTGCGCCGGGACAGGGGACAGGAAACACCATATATTTT. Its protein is CASSAPGQGTGNTIYF.

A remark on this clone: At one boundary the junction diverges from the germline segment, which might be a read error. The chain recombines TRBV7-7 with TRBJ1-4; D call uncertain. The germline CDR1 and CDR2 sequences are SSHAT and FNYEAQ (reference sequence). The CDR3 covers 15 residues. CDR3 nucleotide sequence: TGTGCTAGCAGCTTCGGGTCAGGAACTAATGAAAAACTGTTTTTT. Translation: CASSFGSGTNEKLFF.

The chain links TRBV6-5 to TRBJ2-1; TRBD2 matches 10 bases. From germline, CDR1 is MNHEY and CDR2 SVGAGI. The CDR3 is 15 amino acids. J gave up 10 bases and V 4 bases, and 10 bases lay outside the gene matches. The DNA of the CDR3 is TGTGCCAGCAGTTTTCGTGGTCTAGCGGGAGACGAGCAGTTCTTC. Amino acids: CASSFRGLAGDEQFF.

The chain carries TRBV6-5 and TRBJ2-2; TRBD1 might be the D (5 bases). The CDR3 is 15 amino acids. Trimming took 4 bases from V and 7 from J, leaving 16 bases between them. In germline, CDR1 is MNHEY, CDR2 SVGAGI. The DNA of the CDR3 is TGTGCCAGCAGTTCCCCAGCAGGGATTTACGGGGAGCTGTTTTTT. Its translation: CASSSPAGIYGELFF.

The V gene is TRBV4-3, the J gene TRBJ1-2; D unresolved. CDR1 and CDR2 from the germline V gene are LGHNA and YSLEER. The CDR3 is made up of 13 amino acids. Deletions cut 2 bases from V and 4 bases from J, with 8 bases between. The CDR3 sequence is CASSQKERYGYTF. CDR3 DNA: TGCGCCAGCAGCCAAAAGGAACGCTATGGCTACACCTTC.

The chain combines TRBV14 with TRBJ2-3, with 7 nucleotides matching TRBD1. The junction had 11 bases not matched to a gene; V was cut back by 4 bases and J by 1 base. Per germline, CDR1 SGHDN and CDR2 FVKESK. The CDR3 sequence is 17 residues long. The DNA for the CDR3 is TGTGCCAGCAGCCGGACCCGGACAGGCGATCGCACAGATACGCAGTATTTT. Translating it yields CASSRTRTGDRTDTQYF.

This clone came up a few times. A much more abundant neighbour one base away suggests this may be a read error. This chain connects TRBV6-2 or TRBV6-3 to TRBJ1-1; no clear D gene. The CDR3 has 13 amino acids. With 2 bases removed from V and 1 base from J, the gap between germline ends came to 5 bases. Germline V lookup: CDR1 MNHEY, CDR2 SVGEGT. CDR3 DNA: TGTGCCAGCAGTTACAGGCAGAACACTGAAGCTTTCTTT. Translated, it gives CASSYRQNTEAFF.

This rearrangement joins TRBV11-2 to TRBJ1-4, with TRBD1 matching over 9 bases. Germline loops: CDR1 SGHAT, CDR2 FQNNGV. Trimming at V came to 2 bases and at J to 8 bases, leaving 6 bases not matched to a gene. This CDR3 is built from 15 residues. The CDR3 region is CASSLPGQGIEKLFF. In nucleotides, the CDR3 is TGTGCCAGCAGCTTACCGGGACAGGGAATAGAAAAACTGTTTTTT.

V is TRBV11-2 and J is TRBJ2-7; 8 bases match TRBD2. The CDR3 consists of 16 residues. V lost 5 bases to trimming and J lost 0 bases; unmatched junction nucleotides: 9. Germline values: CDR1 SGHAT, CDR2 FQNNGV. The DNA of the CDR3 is TGTGCCAGCAGCCCCAGGGGTAGCGGGAACTCCTACGAGCAGTACTTC. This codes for CASSPRGSGNSYEQYF.

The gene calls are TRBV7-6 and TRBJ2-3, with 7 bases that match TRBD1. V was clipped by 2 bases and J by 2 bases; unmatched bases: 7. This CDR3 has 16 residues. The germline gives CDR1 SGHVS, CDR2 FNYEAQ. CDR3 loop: CASSLLWGTATDTQYF. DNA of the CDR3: TGTGCCAGCAGCTTATTATGGGGGACAGCCACAGATACGCAGTATTTT.

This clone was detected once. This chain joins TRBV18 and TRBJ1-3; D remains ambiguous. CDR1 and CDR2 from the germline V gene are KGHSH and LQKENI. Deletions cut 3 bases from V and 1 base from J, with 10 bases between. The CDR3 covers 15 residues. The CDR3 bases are TGTGCCAGCTCACCTAGGATAGATTCTGGAAACACCATATATTTT. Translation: CASSPRIDSGNTIYF.

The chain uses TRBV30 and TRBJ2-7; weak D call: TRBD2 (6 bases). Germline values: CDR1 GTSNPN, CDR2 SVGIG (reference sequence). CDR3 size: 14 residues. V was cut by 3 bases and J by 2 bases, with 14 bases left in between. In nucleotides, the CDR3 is TGTGCCTGGAGCTGGGGAGGCCCACCCTACGAGCAGTACTTC. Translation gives CAWSWGGPPYEQYF.

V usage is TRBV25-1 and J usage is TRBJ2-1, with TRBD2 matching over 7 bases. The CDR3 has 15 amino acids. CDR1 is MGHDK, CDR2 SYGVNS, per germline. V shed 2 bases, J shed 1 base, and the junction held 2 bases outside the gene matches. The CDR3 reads CASSEAGVSYNEQFF. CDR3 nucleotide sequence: TGTGCCAGCAGTGAAGCGGGGGTGTCCTACAATGAGCAGTTCTTC.

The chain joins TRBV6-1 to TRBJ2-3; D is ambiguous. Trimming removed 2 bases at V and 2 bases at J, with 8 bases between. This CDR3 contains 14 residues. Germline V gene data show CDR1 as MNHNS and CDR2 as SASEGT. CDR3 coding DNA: TGTGCCAGCAGTGAATATGCCGTCACAGATACGCAGTATTTT. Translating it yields CASSEYAVTDTQYF.

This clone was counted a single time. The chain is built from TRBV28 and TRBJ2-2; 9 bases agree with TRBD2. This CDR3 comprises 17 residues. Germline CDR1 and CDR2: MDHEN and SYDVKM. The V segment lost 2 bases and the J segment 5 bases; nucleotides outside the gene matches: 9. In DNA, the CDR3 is TGTGCCAGCAGTTTAACGCGGGAGGGCCCGGGGACCGGGGAGCTGTTTTTT. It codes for CASSLTREGPGTGELFF.

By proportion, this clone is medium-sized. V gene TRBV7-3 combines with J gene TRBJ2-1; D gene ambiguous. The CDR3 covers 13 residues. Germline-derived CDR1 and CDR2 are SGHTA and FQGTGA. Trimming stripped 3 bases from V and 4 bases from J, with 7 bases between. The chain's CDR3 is CASSFSNYNEQFF. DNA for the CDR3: TGTGCCAGCAGCTTCTCGAATTACAATGAGCAGTTCTTC.

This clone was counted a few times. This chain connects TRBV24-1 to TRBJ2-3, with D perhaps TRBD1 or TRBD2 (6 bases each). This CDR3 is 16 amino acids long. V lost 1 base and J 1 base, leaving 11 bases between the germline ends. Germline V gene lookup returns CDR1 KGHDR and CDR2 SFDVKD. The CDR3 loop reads CATSDFGGSGTDTQYF. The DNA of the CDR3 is TGTGCCACCAGTGATTTCGGGGGCTCGGGCACAGATACGCAGTATTTT.